This entry is about one TCR beta chain. These data are taken from a study of blood T cells in healthy people across ages. The CDR3 extends over 13 amino acids. V lost 3 bases, J lost 2 bases, and 3 bases stayed unmatched. From germline, CDR1 is DFQATT and CDR2 SNEGSKA (reference sequence). For the second PCR, which ran for about 6 to 12 cycles, a sample-barcoded 5' primer and a J-beta primer mix were used. TCRdb passed the 5' RACE reads through MiXCR, listing each CDR3 protein once. The sample includes roughly 1.5 million distinct CDR3 sequences, 42% of them seen just once. J is TRBJ2-5 and V is TRBV20-1; 7 nucleotides align to TRBD2. The clonotype was recovered from a woman aged 18-29 years in good health. Sequencing was performed on blood. The CDR3 DNA is TGCAGTGCTAGTCAAGCGGGGCAAGAGACCCAGTACTTC. Translation gives CSASQAGQETQYF.